A selection of T cell receptor beta chains follows, all from one sample in a study of OX40 agonist ivuxolimab in advanced cancers. Clones were read by immunoSEQ multiplex PCR, and TCRdb kept only the in-frame ones, dropping some. Here the sample spans fewer than 70,000 clones, 85% to 95% being singletons. Sequencing was performed on CD4+ or CD8+ T cells sorted from blood, taken in a trial of the OX40 agonist ivuxolimab. These receptors came from an adult with an advanced solid tumor such as melanoma, head and neck, liver or kidney cancer. Both conserved end residues are part of each CDR3. D genes are given only for firm matches. Part of the rows lack a size; the others show once, few, many or a class for expanded clones.

v_gene: TRBV6-5; d_gene: .; j_gene: TRBJ2-7; abundance: .; CDR3nt: TGTGCCACTGGTAACGGCATCTACGAGCAGTACTTC; CDR3aa: CATGNGIYEQYF
v_gene: TRBV5-5; d_gene: TRBD1; j_gene: TRBJ2-2; abundance: .; CDR3nt: TGTGCCAGCAGCGAAGACAGGGGGGTGACCGGGGAGCTGTTTTTT; CDR3aa: CASSEDRGVTGELFF
v_gene: TRBV14; d_gene: .; j_gene: TRBJ2-2; abundance: .; CDR3nt: TGTGCCAGCACCTTATCCAGCACCGGGGAGCTGTTTTTT; CDR3aa: CASTLSSTGELFF
v_gene: TRBV7-2; d_gene: TRBD1; j_gene: TRBJ1-5; abundance: .; CDR3nt: TGTGCCAGCAGCTTATGGCAGGGGGAAGTTCAGCCCCAGCATTTT; CDR3aa: CASSLWQGEVQPQHF
v_gene: TRBV7-2; d_gene: TRBD2; j_gene: TRBJ2-1; abundance: .; CDR3nt: TGTGCCAGCAGCTTAGACGCGGGAGGGTACAATGAGCAGTTCTTC; CDR3aa: CASSLDAGGYNEQFF
v_gene: TRBV19; d_gene: TRBD2; j_gene: TRBJ2-7; abundance: .; CDR3nt: TGTGCCAGTAGTCCAGGGACTAGCGATTACGAGCAGTACTTC; CDR3aa: CASSPGTSDYEQYF
v_gene: TRBV7-5; d_gene: .; j_gene: TRBJ1-2; abundance: .; CDR3nt: TGTGTCAGAAGCCACCGAGCGACTAACTATGGCTACACCTTC; CDR3aa: CVRSHRATNYGYTF
v_gene: TRBV27; d_gene: TRBD1; j_gene: TRBJ2-3; abundance: .; CDR3nt: TGTGCCAGCAGTATTGGACAGGGGGTTTTCGCAGATACGCAGTATTTT; CDR3aa: CASSIGQGVFADTQYF
v_gene: TRBV7-2; d_gene: .; j_gene: TRBJ2-1; abundance: once; CDR3nt: TGTGCCAGCAGCTTAGCCGGGGCTCAAGACTACAATGAGCAGTTCTTC; CDR3aa: CASSLAGAQDYNEQFF
v_gene: TRBV5-4; d_gene: .; j_gene: TRBJ1-1; abundance: .; CDR3nt: TGTGCCAGCAGCTTGGGTCCCCTAGGCACTGAAGCTTTCTTT; CDR3aa: CASSLGPLGTEAFF
v_gene: TRBV19; d_gene: TRBD2; j_gene: TRBJ2-7; abundance: .; CDR3nt: TGTGCCAGTAGTATAAAAGCGGGATCCCCCTACGAGCAGTACTTC; CDR3aa: CASSIKAGSPYEQYF
v_gene: TRBV5-1; d_gene: TRBD2; j_gene: TRBJ2-1; abundance: .; CDR3nt: TGCGCCAGCAGCTTGGATCCGGGACTAGGAAAAAATGAGCAGTTCTTC; CDR3aa: CASSLDPGLGKNEQFF
v_gene: TRBV6-5; d_gene: TRBD1; j_gene: TRBJ1-5; abundance: .; CDR3nt: TGTGCCAGCAGTTACTCCATGAGCAGGGGGGATCAGCCCCAGCATTTT; CDR3aa: CASSYSMSRGDQPQHF
v_gene: TRBV10-3; d_gene: .; j_gene: TRBJ1-2; abundance: once; CDR3nt: TGTGCCATCAGTGTAACAAGCCCTAACTATGGCTACACCTTC; CDR3aa: CAISVTSPNYGYTF
v_gene: TRBV18; d_gene: .; j_gene: TRBJ2-7; abundance: .; CDR3nt: TGTGCCAGCTCAGTATCGGTGAACCCCTACGAGCAGTACTTC; CDR3aa: CASSVSVNPYEQYF
v_gene: TRBV18; d_gene: TRBD2; j_gene: TRBJ2-2; abundance: once; CDR3nt: TGTGCCAGCTCACCTTACCGACTAGCCTCGAACACCGGGGAGCTGTTTTTT; CDR3aa: CASSPYRLASNTGELFF
v_gene: TRBV7-9; d_gene: TRBD1; j_gene: TRBJ1-2; abundance: .; CDR3nt: TGTGCCAGCAGCTTAGCGGGGACAGGGGGCGTATTTGGCCATGGCTACACCTTC; CDR3aa: CASSLAGTGGVFGHGYTF
v_gene: TRBV6-1; d_gene: .; j_gene: TRBJ1-1; abundance: .; CDR3nt: TGTGCCAGCAGTAAGGAACGGGTTGGGACTGAAGCTTTCTTT; CDR3aa: CASSKERVGTEAFF
v_gene: TRBV27; d_gene: .; j_gene: TRBJ2-6; abundance: .; CDR3nt: TGTGCCAGCAGTTTGGGTAGGATGGGGGCCAACGTCCTGACTTTC; CDR3aa: CASSLGRMGANVLTF
v_gene: TRBV7-7; d_gene: TRBD2; j_gene: TRBJ2-5; abundance: .; CDR3nt: TGTGCCAGCAGCTTGTCGGGGGGGGAGACCCAGTACTTC; CDR3aa: CASSLSGGETQYF
v_gene: TRBV29-1; d_gene: TRBD1; j_gene: TRBJ2-1; abundance: once; CDR3nt: TGCAGCGTTGAAGATATACAGGGGGGCCGGTTCTTC; CDR3aa: CSVEDIQGGRFF
v_gene: TRBV27; d_gene: .; j_gene: TRBJ2-2; abundance: .; CDR3nt: TGTGCCAGCAGAACACAGGGCGCGAACACCGGGGAGCTGTTTTTT; CDR3aa: CASRTQGANTGELFF
v_gene: TRBV7-9; d_gene: TRBD1; j_gene: TRBJ1-3; abundance: .; CDR3nt: TGTGCCAGCAGCTCCCCGACAGGGGGCTTTGGAAACACCATATATTTT; CDR3aa: CASSSPTGGFGNTIYF
v_gene: TRBV5-1; d_gene: .; j_gene: TRBJ1-1; abundance: .; CDR3nt: TGCGCCAGCAGCTTCGAGGGTCACACTGAAGCTTTCTTT; CDR3aa: CASSFEGHTEAFF
v_gene: TRBV5-1; d_gene: TRBD2; j_gene: TRBJ2-4; abundance: .; CDR3nt: TGCGCCAGCAGCTTGGAGGGAGGGAGAGAAAACATTCAGTACTTC; CDR3aa: CASSLEGGRENIQYF
v_gene: TRBV7-9; d_gene: .; j_gene: TRBJ1-4; abundance: .; CDR3nt: TGTGCCAGCAGCCGCTCGGAAAGGGAAAAACTGTTTTTT; CDR3aa: CASSRSEREKLFF
v_gene: TRBV7-2; d_gene: TRBD2; j_gene: TRBJ2-7; abundance: once; CDR3nt: TGTGCCAACAGCTTATATCTAGCGGGAGACGGGCAGTACTTC; CDR3aa: CANSLYLAGDGQYF
v_gene: TRBV27; d_gene: TRBD1; j_gene: TRBJ1-3; abundance: .; CDR3nt: TGTGCCAGCAGTCCTATTGGCTGGGACAGGGCATACGAAAACACCATATATTTT; CDR3aa: CASSPIGWDRAYENTIYF
v_gene: TRBV11-3; d_gene: .; j_gene: TRBJ2-7; abundance: .; CDR3nt: TGTGCCAGCAGCCCAGCGAGGGCCCGCTCCTACGAGCAGTACTTC; CDR3aa: CASSPARARSYEQYF
v_gene: TRBV7-9; d_gene: .; j_gene: TRBJ2-7; abundance: .; CDR3nt: TGTGCCAGCAGCTTAAATCCCCACGGTAACGAGCAGTACTTC; CDR3aa: CASSLNPHGNEQYF
v_gene: TRBV6-5; d_gene: .; j_gene: TRBJ1-1; abundance: .; CDR3nt: TGTGCCAGCCACAGGGCGGCGAGCACTGAAGCTTTCTTT; CDR3aa: CASHRAASTEAFF
v_gene: TRBV11-3; d_gene: TRBD1; j_gene: TRBJ2-2; abundance: .; CDR3nt: TGTGCCAGTAGGGGACAGGGGAACACCGGGGAGCTGTTTTTT; CDR3aa: CASRGQGNTGELFF
v_gene: TRBV30; d_gene: TRBD1; j_gene: TRBJ1-1; abundance: .; CDR3nt: TGTGCCTGGGGCAGGACAGGGGGCACTGAAGCTTTCTTT; CDR3aa: CAWGRTGGTEAFF
v_gene: TRBV19; d_gene: TRBD1; j_gene: TRBJ1-2; abundance: .; CDR3nt: TGTGCCAGTAGACTCCCAGGGGGCGCCGGCTATGGCTACACCTTC; CDR3aa: CASRLPGGAGYGYTF
v_gene: TRBV5-4; d_gene: .; j_gene: TRBJ1-1; abundance: .; CDR3nt: TGTGCCAGCAGCAAGCCGGACAGATGGGACACTGAAGCTTTCTTT; CDR3aa: CASSKPDRWDTEAFF
v_gene: TRBV19; d_gene: .; j_gene: TRBJ1-1; abundance: .; CDR3nt: TGTGCCAGTACCTCGTGGGACGAAGGGAACACTGAAGCTTTCTTT; CDR3aa: CASTSWDEGNTEAFF
v_gene: TRBV19; d_gene: .; j_gene: TRBJ2-2; abundance: .; CDR3nt: TGTGCCAGTGCGCAACCCCTGGGGGCGGGATACACCGGGGAGCTGTTTTTT; CDR3aa: CASAQPLGAGYTGELFF
v_gene: TRBV7-9; d_gene: .; j_gene: TRBJ1-6; abundance: .; CDR3nt: TGTGCCAGCAGCTTTTTACCTTCGGATTCACCCCTCCACTTT; CDR3aa: CASSFLPSDSPLHF
v_gene: TRBV18; d_gene: .; j_gene: TRBJ2-5; abundance: .; CDR3nt: TGTGCCAGCTCACCTGTTGAAGAGACCCAGTACTTC; CDR3aa: CASSPVEETQYF
v_gene: TRBV6-6; d_gene: TRBD2; j_gene: TRBJ2-7; abundance: .; CDR3nt: TGTGCCAGCGGGGGGGACCCACGCTACGAGCAGTACTTC; CDR3aa: CASGGDPRYEQYF
v_gene: TRBV18; d_gene: .; j_gene: TRBJ2-2; abundance: .; CDR3nt: TGTGCCAGCTCACCGCAGACGCCTGGGAACACCGGGGAGCTGTTTTTT; CDR3aa: CASSPQTPGNTGELFF
v_gene: TRBV6-1; d_gene: TRBD2; j_gene: TRBJ2-7; abundance: once; CDR3nt: TGTGCCAGCCTAGCCGGGACTAGCGGGAGAGGAGAGCAGTACTTC; CDR3aa: CASLAGTSGRGEQYF
v_gene: TRBV5-1; d_gene: TRBD2; j_gene: TRBJ2-2; abundance: .; CDR3nt: TGCGCCAGCAGCTCGGGACTACCTACCGGGGAGCTGTTTTTT; CDR3aa: CASSSGLPTGELFF
v_gene: TRBV7-6; d_gene: .; j_gene: TRBJ2-2; abundance: .; CDR3nt: TGTGCCAGCAAGGAGCAGAGCGGGCCCCTAGGCACCGGGGAGCTGTTTTTT; CDR3aa: CASKEQSGPLGTGELFF
v_gene: TRBV5-1; d_gene: TRBD2; j_gene: TRBJ2-7; abundance: .; CDR3nt: TGCGCCAGCAGCTTGGGTCGACTAGCGGGAGGTGAGCAGTACTTC; CDR3aa: CASSLGRLAGGEQYF
v_gene: TRBV9; d_gene: TRBD1; j_gene: TRBJ1-1; abundance: few; CDR3nt: TGTGCCAGCAGCTCCATGACAGGGGGCCGCTCTGAAGCTTTCTTT; CDR3aa: CASSSMTGGRSEAFF
v_gene: TRBV7-4; d_gene: .; j_gene: TRBJ1-5; abundance: .; CDR3nt: TGTGCCCCGACCTATAGCAATCAGCCCCAGCATTTT; CDR3aa: CAPTYSNQPQHF
v_gene: TRBV19; d_gene: TRBD1; j_gene: TRBJ1-5; abundance: once; CDR3nt: TGTGCCAGTAGTATACAGGGGGCGGGTGGGAGCAATCAGCCCCAGCATTTT; CDR3aa: CASSIQGAGGSNQPQHF
v_gene: TRBV2; d_gene: .; j_gene: TRBJ2-1; abundance: .; CDR3nt: TGTGCCAGCAGTGTGGGGGGAAATGAGCAGTTCTTC; CDR3aa: CASSVGGNEQFF
v_gene: TRBV30; d_gene: .; j_gene: TRBJ2-2; abundance: once; CDR3nt: TGTGCCTGGAGAGGAGGGACCGGGGAGCTGTTTTTT; CDR3aa: CAWRGGTGELFF
v_gene: TRBV7-2; d_gene: .; j_gene: TRBJ2-3; abundance: .; CDR3nt: TGTGCCAGCACAACAAGGCGCTCCACAGATACGCAGTATTTT; CDR3aa: CASTTRRSTDTQYF
v_gene: TRBV19; d_gene: .; j_gene: TRBJ1-1; abundance: .; CDR3nt: TGTGCCAGTAGTATTGCGAAGGGAGTGCGCATGAACACTGAAGCTTTCTTT; CDR3aa: CASSIAKGVRMNTEAFF
v_gene: TRBV12-5; d_gene: TRBD2; j_gene: TRBJ2-1; abundance: .; CDR3nt: TGTGCTAGTGGTTTGCTACGAGATTCTAGCGGGAGAATCAATGAGCAGTTCTTC; CDR3aa: CASGLLRDSSGRINEQFF
v_gene: TRBV2; d_gene: TRBD2; j_gene: TRBJ2-3; abundance: .; CDR3nt: TGTGCCAGCAGACGGACTAGCGGAAACACAGATACGCAGTATTTT; CDR3aa: CASRRTSGNTDTQYF
v_gene: TRBV19; d_gene: TRBD1; j_gene: TRBJ1-1; abundance: few; CDR3nt: TGTGCCAGTAGTATAGATCATCTCGGCAGGGGGGGAACTGAAGCTTTCTTT; CDR3aa: CASSIDHLGRGGTEAFF
v_gene: TRBV27; d_gene: .; j_gene: TRBJ2-1; abundance: .; CDR3nt: TGTGCCAGCAGGCCGGGTCACATCTACTACAATGAGCAGTTCTTC; CDR3aa: CASRPGHIYYNEQFF
v_gene: TRBV7-2; d_gene: .; j_gene: TRBJ2-5; abundance: .; CDR3nt: TGTGCCAGCAGCCCTAGTCGGGGCTTTGGGGAGACCCAGTACTTC; CDR3aa: CASSPSRGFGETQYF
v_gene: TRBV18; d_gene: TRBD1; j_gene: TRBJ1-5; abundance: .; CDR3nt: TGTGCCAGCTCACCATCAGGGGGCGGCAATCAGCCCCAGCATTTT; CDR3aa: CASSPSGGGNQPQHF
v_gene: TRBV7-2; d_gene: TRBD1; j_gene: TRBJ1-2; abundance: .; CDR3nt: TGTGCCAGCAGCACGGGACAGATTTATGGCTACACCTTC; CDR3aa: CASSTGQIYGYTF